This T cell receptor beta chain was documented in a study of shared clonotypes between healthy human individuals. Study-level findings and limits: The study found lower generation probabilities in non-shared clonotypes than in those shared by all four donors.

Profiling relied on immunoSEQ multiplex PCR, and the TCRdb table lists in-frame clones only, not all of them. The sample includes just over 2,000,000 clones, approximately 94% of them seen just once. On this clone: What it recognizes is unknown.

V was clipped by 3 bases and J by 5 bases, with 12 bases between them. CDR1 and CDR2 from the germline V gene are LNHNV and YYDKDF (reference sequence). The CDR3 has 14 amino acids. Naive CD8 populations comprised CD45RO-negative cells positively selected for CCR7, excluding terminally differentiated effector memory CD45RA+ cells. This clonotype was obtained from a man between 18 and 29 years old in good health. The rearrangement links TRBV15 to TRBJ2-3, with D unresolved. Material: naive CD8+ T cells sorted from blood. CDR3 in amino acids: CATSSHTRRDTQYF. CDR3 nucleotides: TGTGCCACCAGCAGTCACACCAGGAGAGATACGCAGTATTTT.